These 17 T cell receptor beta chains were sequenced from one sample in a study of blood T cells in healthy people across ages. Primers used in a second PCR of about 7 to 12 cycles were a sample-barcoded 5' primer and a J-beta primer mix. Each CDR3 protein gets one entry after TCRdb re-called the 5' RACE reads with MiXCR. The data show more than 1,000,000 distinct CDR3 sequences, with under 30% seen just once and approximately 0.79% held by the top ten. These data also featured in a second study, about T cells of mothers and their children.

The sample taken for sequencing was blood. The source is a girl aged 2 to 9 in good health.

On this clonotype itself: The junction departs from germline at one end; a sequencing error may be responsible. This chain links TRBV7-9 with TRBJ2-4; TRBD2 matches at 9 bases. The CDR3 sequence is 17 residues long. Germline assignment: CDR1 SEHNR and CDR2 FQNEAQ (reference sequence). CDR3 region: CAGSTQGHSGRQDIQYF. DNA of the CDR3: TGTGCCGGCAGCACTCAGGGCCATAGCGGGAGACAGGACATTCAGTACTTC.

This clonotype was observed a few times. This chain links TRBV4-1 with TRBJ2-6; 8 positions match TRBD2. The CDR3 sequence is 13 residues long. The V and J ends lost 0 bases and 18 bases, in that order; junction bases with no gene match: 7. Germline values: CDR1 MGHRA, CDR2 YSYEKL. The CDR3 is CASSQEAGEGRTF. The CDR3 bases are TGCGCCAGCAGCCAAGAAGCGGGAGAGGGTCGGACTTTC.

The sample holds a few counts of this clonotype. The chain uses TRBV14 and TRBJ2-7; D possibly matches TRBD1 or TRBD2 (5 bases each). CDR3 size: 12 residues. V lost 4 bases and J lost 4, with 8 bases in between. Per germline, CDR1 SGHDN and CDR2 FVKESK. The CDR3 DNA is TGTGCCAGCAGCCGGGACCATTACGAGCAGTACTTC. It codes for CASSRDHYEQYF.

Only a few counts were recorded for this clonotype. The chain carries TRBV6-2 or TRBV6-3 and TRBJ1-1; D is perhaps TRBD1 (5 bases). This CDR3 has 13 amino acids. Trimming cost V 1 base and J 7 bases, with 10 bases left between them. The V gene's germline CDR1 is MNHEY and CDR2 SVGEGT. CDR3 amino acids: CASSYWGIDEAFF. DNA for the CDR3: TGTGCCAGCAGTTACTGGGGGATCGATGAAGCTTTCTTT.

V is TRBV9 and J is TRBJ2-7, with TRBD1 matching 7 bases. Germline CDR1 is SGDLS and CDR2 is YYNGEE. J lost 5 bases, V lost 2 bases, and 7 bases had no gene match. The CDR3 runs 14 residues. The chain's CDR3 is CASSVGHRGNEQYF. DNA for the CDR3: TGTGCCAGCAGCGTCGGACACAGGGGAAACGAGCAGTACTTC.

The chain couples TRBV7-9 to TRBJ2-7, with D hard to call. V was cut by 4 bases and J by 6 bases, with 13 bases left in between. Germline CDR1 is SEHNR and CDR2 is FQNEAQ (reference sequence). The CDR3 length is 13 residues. The CDR3 DNA reads as TGTGCCAGCAGCTCCGGCGTTTTGATCGAGCAGTACTTC. Amino acid sequence: CASSSGVLIEQYF.

The V gene is TRBV9, the J gene TRBJ2-3, with D maybe TRBD1 (5 bases). Germline lookup yields CDR1 SGDLS and CDR2 YYNGEE. There are 15 residues in the CDR3. Trimming took 4 bases from V and 0 from J, leaving 12 bases between them. The CDR3 here is CASSPPQGSTDTQYF. DNA for the CDR3: TGTGCCAGCAGCCCTCCGCAGGGAAGCACAGATACGCAGTATTTT.

This clonotype occurred a few times. The chain combines TRBV20-1 with TRBJ2-5; TRBD2 aligns across 8 bases. This CDR3 is 16 amino acids long. V shed 0 bases and J 1 base; nucleotides not matched to a gene: 7. Germline values: CDR1 DFQATT, CDR2 SNEGSKA (reference sequence). The CDR3 DNA is TGCAGTGCTAGAGAGAGGAGCGGGGGCCTCCAAGAGACCCAGTACTTC. This translates into CSARERSGGLQETQYF.

The sample holds a few counts of this clonotype. The chain employs TRBV28 and TRBJ1-5; 8 nucleotides match TRBD1. The CDR3 is 15 amino acids. V lost 6 bases, J lost 7 bases, and 11 bases stayed unmatched. Germline V gene sequence: CDR1 MDHEN, CDR2 SYDVKM. Here the CDR3 reads CASSRPRQGMQPQHF. The CDR3 DNA reads TGTGCCAGCAGCCGACCTCGACAGGGGATGCAGCCCCAGCATTTT.

V usage is TRBV7-9 and J usage is TRBJ2-5; D may be TRBD2 (5 bases). Trimming shortened V by 6 bases and J by 1 base, and 18 bases separated the two germline ends. CDR3 size: 16 residues. Germline CDR1 SEHNR, CDR2 FQNEAQ (reference sequence). The CDR3 loop is CASSSEGPVIQETQYF. For the CDR3, the DNA is TGTGCCAGCAGTTCCGAGGGCCCGGTGATCCAAGAGACCCAGTACTTC.

CDR3: CASSPGTFEAFF. In DNA form, the CDR3 reads TGTGCCAGCAGCCCCGGAACTTTTGAAGCTTTCTTT. The chain recombines TRBV7-6 with TRBJ1-1; D remains ambiguous. CDR1 is SGHVS, CDR2 FNYEAQ, per germline. V lost 5 bases and J 7 bases, leaving 11 bases between the germline ends. CDR3 length: 12 amino acids. Using reference TRBV7-6 and TRBJ1-1 for the parts outside the CDR3, the full variable domain is GAGVSQSPRYKVTKRGQDVALRCDPISGHVSLYWYRQALGQGPEFLTYFNYEAQQDKSGLPNDRFSAERPEGSISTLTIQRTEQRDSAMYRCASSPGTFEAFFGQGTRLTVV.

The chain couples TRBV28 to TRBJ2-4; D is possibly TRBD1 or TRBD2 (5 bases each). The germline CDR1 and CDR2 sequences are MDHEN and SYDVKM. This CDR3 has 13 amino acids. Trimming left V 5 bases short and J 11 bases short, with 16 bases between. CDR3 sequence: CASSPGTPPFQYF. The CDR3 DNA follows: TGTGCCAGCAGTCCAGGGACGCCACCCTTTCAGTACTTC.

In this sample, this clonotype turned up a few times. The CDR3 is CASSVSGEQFF. The DNA of the CDR3 is TGTGCCAGCAGCGTTTCTGGTGAGCAGTTCTTC. The rearrangement uses TRBV9 and TRBJ2-7; D unclear. Matching the DNA end better, TRBJ2-1 makes the J call doubtful. The germline V gene encodes CDR1 SGDLS and CDR2 YYNGEE. This CDR3 comprises 11 residues.

This clonotype was seen a single time. This sequence joins TRBV4-1 and TRBJ1-4, with unresolved D. CDR1 MGHRA and CDR2 YSYEKL come from the germline V gene. The CDR3 is made up of 12 amino acids. V was shortened by 4 bases and J by 6 bases, with 6 bases between the two germline ends. In nucleotides, the CDR3 is TGCGCCAGCAGCCCCGCGGATGAAAAACTGTTTTTT. The encoded protein is CASSPADEKLFF.

The genes are TRBV28 and TRBJ2-3; the D gene is possibly TRBD2 (6 bases). CDR3 size: 14 residues. The germline gives CDR1 MDHEN, CDR2 SYDVKM. Trimming stripped 2 bases from V and 5 bases from J, with 11 bases between. In nucleotides, the CDR3 is TGTGCCAGCAGTTTAAGGGACTGGGGAGATACGCAGTATTTT. As protein: CASSLRDWGDTQYF.

This clonotype showed up just a few times. The chain links TRBV3-1 to TRBJ2-4; possibly TRBD1 for D (6 bases). Between the trimmed V and J ends, which lost 4 bases and 8 bases, there was a span of 12 bases. The CDR3 totals 13 residues. Germline assignment: CDR1 LGHDT and CDR2 YNNKEL (reference sequence). CDR3 residues: CASSPTGSDIQYF. The CDR3 nucleotides read TGTGCCAGCAGCCCGACAGGAAGCGACATTCAGTACTTC. Based on the CDR3 plus reference TRBV3-1 and TRBJ2-4, the full variable domain is DTAVSQTPKYLVTQMGNDKSIKCEQNLGHDTMYWYKQDSKKFLKIMFSYNNKELIINETVPNRFSPKSPDKAHLNLHINSLELGDSAVYFCASSPTGSDIQYFGAGTRLSVL.

The chain couples TRBV11-2 to TRBJ1-6; 9 bases match TRBD1. This CDR3 has 17 amino acids. Germline V gene data show CDR1 as SGHAT and CDR2 as FQNNGV. Germline trimming cut 5 bases from V and 10 bases from J; bases unmatched to any gene: 15. The CDR3 DNA reads TGTGCCAGCAGCCGCTTCTCCGAGACAGGGGGGGGATCACCCCTCCACTTT. It yields the protein CASSRFSETGGGSPLHF.